The 30 T cell receptor beta chains in this list originate from one sample, sequenced in a study of shared clonotypes between healthy human individuals. Libraries were prepared by immunoSEQ multiplex PCR; TCRdb keeps only in-frame clonotypes and omits some of them. The table records approximately 1,500,000 clones, roughly 97% of them present only once. Material for sequencing was naive CD4+ T cells sorted from blood. Subset defined: CD45RA+ positively selected. Receptor source: a young man in good health.

This chain joins TRBV28 and TRBJ2-7, with 7 bases aligning to TRBD1. The trim removed 7 bases at V and 3 bases at J, leaving 6 bases unmatched. The CDR3 loop spans 13 amino acids. Per germline, CDR1 MDHEN and CDR2 SYDVKM. The DNA of the CDR3 is TGTGCCAGCATCCGGCCAGGGGGCTACGAGCAGTACTTC. Residues: CASIRPGGYEQYF.

This clone came up once. The CDR3 is CASSSTSLVKFF. CDR3 coding DNA: TGTGCCAGCAGCTCAACTAGTCTCGTCAAGTTCTTC. The V gene is TRBV7-9, the J gene TRBJ2-1; maybe TRBD2 (5 bases). The CDR3 runs 12 residues. V lost 4 bases and J 14 bases, leaving 15 bases between the germline ends. Germline CDR1 is SEHNR and CDR2 is FQNEAQ (reference sequence).

This chain connects TRBV5-4 to TRBJ2-5, with 7 bases identical to TRBD2. Trimming at V came to 4 bases and at J to 3 bases, leaving 12 bases not matched to a gene. The CDR3 sequence is 16 residues long. Per the germline V gene, CDR1 is SGHNT and CDR2 is YYREEE (reference sequence). CDR3: CASSGGGQGKEETQYF. The CDR3 DNA reads as TGTGCCAGCAGCGGGGGGGGTCAGGGAAAGGAAGAGACCCAGTACTTC.

V is TRBV2 and J is TRBJ2-7; TRBD1 matches at 8 bases. Trimming took 2 bases from V and 1 from J; bases not matched to a gene: 4. CDR1 is SNHLY, CDR2 FYNNEI, per germline. The CDR3 has 15 amino acids. In DNA, the CDR3 is TGTGCCAGCAGTGAACAGGGGGCGGTATCCTACGAGCAGTACTTC. The encoded protein is CASSEQGAVSYEQYF. The complete variable domain, with remaining parts taken from reference TRBV2 and TRBJ2-7, reads EPEVTQTPSHQVTQMGQEVILRCVPISNHLYFYWYRQILGQKVEFLVSFYNNEISEKSEIFDDQFSVERPDGSNFTLKIRSTKLEDSAMYFCASSEQGAVSYEQYFGPGTRLTVT.

The chain joins TRBV5-4 to TRBJ2-2; 10 bases are a match to TRBD2. J lost 2 bases, V lost 1 base, and 2 bases had no gene match. CDR3 length: 16 amino acids. CDR1 is SGHNT, CDR2 YYREEE, per germline (reference sequence). This chain's CDR3 is CASSLTSGINTGELFF. The CDR3, as DNA: TGTGCCAGCAGCTTGACTAGCGGGATAAACACCGGGGAGCTGTTTTTT. Using reference TRBV5-4 and TRBJ2-2 for the parts outside the CDR3, the full variable domain is ETGVTQSPTHLIKTRGQQVTLRCSSQSGHNTVSWYQQALGQGPQFIFQYYREEENGRGNFPPRFSGLQFPNYSSELNVNALELDDSALYLCASSLTSGINTGELFFGEGSRLTVL.

The V and J genes are TRBV5-5 and TRBJ2-7; weak D call: TRBD2 (5 bases). Trimming removed 0 bases at V and 7 bases at J, with 11 bases between. Germline values: CDR1 SGHKS, CDR2 YYEKEE (reference sequence). The CDR3 has 13 amino acids. Here the CDR3 reads CASSLALGSEQYF. In DNA form, the CDR3 reads TGTGCCAGCAGCTTGGCCCTAGGGAGTGAGCAGTACTTC.

This chain uses TRBV5-4 with TRBJ2-5; the match to TRBD2 covers 12 bases. The CDR3 runs to 16 residues. V lost 2 bases and J lost 1; bases outside the gene matches: 3. Germline assignment: CDR1 SGHNT and CDR2 YYREEE (reference sequence). The CDR3 region is CASSLASGRAQETQYF. CDR3 DNA sequence: TGTGCCAGCAGCTTAGCTAGCGGGAGGGCCCAAGAGACCCAGTACTTC.

The chain joins TRBV4-1 to TRBJ2-7; TRBD1 matches 7 bases. This CDR3 comprises 17 residues. Per the germline V gene, CDR1 is MGHRA and CDR2 is YSYEKL. Trimming at V came to 2 bases and at J to 2 bases, leaving 12 bases not matched to a gene. CDR3 region: CASSQLSGQFFAYEQYF. The CDR3 coding sequence is TGCGCCAGCAGCCAATTATCGGGACAGTTTTTTGCCTACGAGCAGTACTTC.

The chain carries TRBV11-3 and TRBJ2-2; 9 bases are shared with TRBD2. Germline trimming cut 2 bases from V and 6 bases from J; bases unmatched to any gene: 4. The CDR3 has 15 amino acids. Germline lookup yields CDR1 SGHNT and CDR2 YENEEA. This CDR3 reads CASSLILAGPGELFF. The CDR3 nucleotides are TGTGCCAGCAGCTTAATCCTAGCGGGACCCGGGGAGCTGTTTTTT.

This clone showed up just once. The chain couples TRBV27 to TRBJ2-7; the D gene is possibly TRBD1 (6 bases). The CDR3 has 16 residues. CDR1 MNHEY and CDR2 SMNVEV come from the germline V gene (reference sequence). With 1 base removed from V and 4 bases from J, the gap between germline ends came to 17 bases. CDR3 sequence: CASSLLGTGPLYEQYF. CDR3 DNA: TGTGCCAGCAGTTTATTAGGCACAGGGCCATTATACGAGCAGTACTTC.

The CDR3 DNA sequence: TGTGCCAGCAGCCCGAAGGGCCTTGAGACCCAGTACTTC. Translated, it gives CASSPKGLETQYF. The chain combines TRBV7-8 with TRBJ2-5; no clear D gene. The CDR3 is 13 amino acids. The germline V gene encodes CDR1 SGHVS and CDR2 FQNEAQ. Trimming pared 5 bases from V and 5 bases from J, leaving 12 bases between. Based on the CDR3 plus reference TRBV7-8 and TRBJ2-5, the full variable domain is GAGVSQSPRYKVAKRGQDVALRCDPISGHVSLFWYQQALGQGPEFLTYFQNEAQLDKSGLPSDRFFAERPEGSVSTLKIQRTQQEDSAVYLCASSPKGLETQYFGPGTRLLVL.

In its sample, this clone was seen a few times. The J gene is TRBJ2-1, the V gene TRBV5-1; 7 bases agree with TRBD2. The CDR3 has 12 amino acids. J was trimmed by 8 bases and V by 2 bases; bases with no gene match: 1. Germline CDR1 SGHRS, CDR2 YFSETQ. CDR3 sequence: CASSFGGYEQFF. DNA of the CDR3: TGCGCCAGCAGCTTCGGGGGGTATGAGCAGTTCTTC.

The chain carries TRBV6-5 and TRBJ1-2, with a weak D call TRBD1 (5 bases). Germline assignment: CDR1 MNHEY and CDR2 SVGAGI. The CDR3 sequence is 14 residues long. Between the trimmed V and J ends, which lost 7 bases and 7 bases, there was a span of 19 bases. CDR3: CASISGTLRGGYTF. For the CDR3, the DNA is TGTGCCAGCATATCCGGGACCTTACGTGGTGGCTACACCTTC.

V gene TRBV4-1 combines with J gene TRBJ2-1; 9 positions match TRBD2. The trim removed 0 bases at V and 5 bases at J, leaving 2 bases unmatched. The CDR3 covers 15 residues. Germline V gene data show CDR1 as MGHRA and CDR2 as YSYEKL. The CDR3 reads CASSQETSGHNEQFF. The CDR3 DNA reads TGCGCCAGCAGCCAAGAGACTAGCGGACACAATGAGCAGTTCTTC.

The J gene is TRBJ2-1, the V gene TRBV2, with a possible D match to TRBD1 (5 bases). Trimming stripped 8 bases from V and 5 bases from J, with 16 bases between. The CDR3 length is 14 residues. Germline lookup yields CDR1 SNHLY and CDR2 FYNNEI. The CDR3 region is CASQGVRRDNEQFF. The CDR3 coding sequence is TGTGCCAGCCAAGGGGTCCGCCGAGACAATGAGCAGTTCTTC.

The CDR3, as DNA: TGTATGGTGGGAGGGCCCCGAATTGAGCAGTTCTTC. As protein: CMVGGPRIEQFF. The V call is TRBV28, the J call TRBJ2-1; 7 positions agree with TRBD2. Germline assignment: CDR1 MDHEN and CDR2 SYDVKM. CDR3 length: 12 residues.

The gene calls are TRBV4-1 and TRBJ1-4; D unclear. The CDR3 covers 16 residues. Trimming removed 4 bases at V and 2 bases at J, with 14 bases between. The germline V gene has CDR1 MGHRA and CDR2 YSYEKL. CDR3 protein: CASSPMDSFTNEKLFF. The CDR3 nucleotides read TGCGCCAGCAGCCCGATGGATAGTTTCACTAATGAAAAACTGTTTTTT.

Concerning this clone: Other nucleotide sequences from this sample produce the same CDR3. V and J are TRBV6-5 and TRBJ2-7; tentatively, D is TRBD2 (5 bases). V shed 0 bases and J shed 0 bases, with 6 bases lying between them. The CDR3 totals 14 residues. Germline V gene data show CDR1 as MNHEY and CDR2 as SVGAGI. CDR3 region: CASSYSGSSYEQYF. CDR3 DNA sequence: TGTGCCAGCAGTTACTCGGGGAGCTCCTACGAGCAGTACTTC.

The V call is TRBV10-3, the J call TRBJ2-5, with unresolved D. CDR1 is ENHRY and CDR2 is SYGVKD in the germline V gene. V gave up 0 bases and J gave up 1 base, with 3 bases separating them. This CDR3 comprises 13 residues. CDR3 DNA: TGTGCCATCAGTGAGTCGGCCCAAGAGACCCAGTACTTC. Encoded protein: CAISESAQETQYF.

The rearrangement links TRBV14 to TRBJ2-5; weak D call: TRBD2 (5 bases). The CDR3 extends over 15 amino acids. The germline gives CDR1 SGHDN, CDR2 FVKESK. Deletions cut 6 bases from V and 1 base from J, with 15 bases between. The CDR3 reads CASRNSGSPQETQYF. DNA of the CDR3: TGTGCCAGCAGAAACTCGGGGAGTCCCCAAGAGACCCAGTACTTC.

The chain joins TRBV7-3 to TRBJ1-1; no definite D call. The CDR3 totals 13 residues. Germline lookup yields CDR1 SGHTA and CDR2 FQGTGA. Trimming took 1 base from V and 1 from J, leaving 4 bases between them. CDR3 sequence: CASSLMENTEAFF. The CDR3 nucleotides read TGTGCCAGCAGCTTAATGGAGAACACTGAAGCTTTCTTT.

This rearrangement joins TRBV6-1 to TRBJ2-1; D not certain. Germline V gives CDR1 MNHNS, CDR2 SASEGT. The CDR3 totals 12 residues. Trimming took 6 bases from V and 10 from J, leaving 13 bases between them. CDR3 sequence reads: CASRSGKMEQFF. The CDR3 nucleotides are TGTGCCAGCAGGTCTGGGAAAATGGAGCAGTTCTTC.

The chain joins TRBV6-1 to TRBJ2-1; 10 bases line up with TRBD2. V shed 3 bases, J shed 9 bases, and the junction held 8 bases outside the gene matches. Germline V lookup: CDR1 MNHNS, CDR2 SASEGT. The CDR3 runs to 15 residues. The chain's CDR3 is CASSDWLAGVGEQFF. CDR3 in DNA: TGTGCCAGCAGTGACTGGCTAGCGGGAGTAGGTGAGCAGTTCTTC.

The chain recombines TRBV11-2 with TRBJ2-2; D remains ambiguous. Per germline, CDR1 SGHAT and CDR2 FQNNGV. Trimming removed 2 bases from V and 4 bases from J, with 8 bases in between. This CDR3 contains 14 residues. This CDR3 reads CASSLKPVTGELFF. In DNA, the CDR3 is TGTGCCAGCAGCTTAAAACCAGTCACCGGGGAGCTGTTTTTT.

This chain uses TRBV27 with TRBJ2-7; 7 bases match TRBD2. Germline V CDR1 and CDR2: MNHEY, SMNVEV (reference sequence). The CDR3 is 14 residues long. V trimming: 2 bases; J trimming: 5 bases; junction bases outside the gene matches: 6. The CDR3 region has the DNA TGTGCCAGCAGTTTACGGCTAGCGGTGAACGAGCAGTACTTC. The encoded protein is CASSLRLAVNEQYF.

The J gene is TRBJ2-3, the V gene TRBV28, with D uncertain. Deletions cut 6 bases from V and 2 bases from J, with 6 bases between. Germline V CDR1 and CDR2: MDHEN, SYDVKM. The CDR3 has 12 amino acids. The CDR3 here is CASSYTTDTQYF. The CDR3, as DNA: TGTGCCAGCAGCTACACCACAGATACGCAGTATTTT.

The gene calls are TRBV28 and TRBJ1-1, with a possible D match to TRBD1 (6 bases). The CDR3 contains 14 residues. Per the germline V gene, CDR1 is MDHEN and CDR2 is SYDVKM. V was trimmed by 6 bases and J by 2 bases, leaving 13 bases between them. The CDR3 DNA sequence: TGTGCCAGCAGCTTGGACAGCTTTAACACTGAAGCTTTCTTT. Residues: CASSLDSFNTEAFF.

The chain employs TRBV29-1 and TRBJ2-7, with 10 bases lining up with TRBD1. CDR3 length: 12 residues. J lost 5 bases, V lost 6 bases, and 4 bases had no gene match. Germline V gene data show CDR1 as SQVTM and CDR2 as ANQGSEA. CDR3 nucleotide sequence: TGCAGCGTAGGGACAGGGGTCCACGAGCAGTACTTC. Translation gives CSVGTGVHEQYF.

In the case of this clone: Different DNA sequences within this sample yield the same CDR3. The rearrangement links TRBV14 to TRBJ2-7, with 10 bases lining up with TRBD1. With 3 bases clipped from V and 1 base from J, the junction kept 6 bases outside the gene matches. CDR3 length equals 16 residues. Germline CDR1 is SGHDN and CDR2 is FVKESK. CDR3 nucleotides: TGTGCCAGCAGCCAGGACCCGGGACAGGGGTCCTACGAGCAGTACTTC. Amino acid sequence: CASSQDPGQGSYEQYF.

This chain uses TRBV11-3 with TRBJ2-1; 13 positions agree with TRBD2. The CDR3 runs 16 residues. Unmatched junction bases numbered 5, after V lost 5 bases and J lost 4 bases. Looked up from germline, CDR1 is SGHNT and CDR2 is YENEEA. CDR3 in amino acids: CASSQGTSGTYNEQFF. In nucleotides, the CDR3 is TGTGCCAGCAGCCAAGGGACTAGCGGGACATACAATGAGCAGTTCTTC.